This section outlines one T cell receptor beta chain sequence together with its context. The source of the sample is a study of blood T cell repertoires in COVID-19. Germline lookup yields CDR1 LNHDA and CDR2 SQIVND (reference sequence). Trimming shortened V by 5 bases and J by 5 bases, and 10 bases separated the two germline ends. The CDR3 is 14 amino acids. It was during active infection that Seattle patients were enrolled and then longitudinally followed. Profiled with immunoSEQ multiplex PCR; TCRdb holds only in-frame clones, not every one. In the table there are 75,000 to 90,000 clones, roughly 87% of which are singletons.

This chain links TRBV19 with TRBJ1-6; D might be TRBD1 (5 bases). Input material: peripheral blood. The TCR sequence derives from a man younger than 35 with COVID-19, enrolled during active disease. The CDR3 DNA reads TGTGCCAGTAGTCCGGACAACCATAATTCACCCCTCCACTTT. Encoded protein: CASSPDNHNSPLHF.